This T cell receptor (beta chain) was recorded in a study of blood T cells in healthy people across ages. CDR3 size: 13 residues. The junction had 1 base not matched to a gene; V was cut back by 3 bases and J by 2 bases. Germline CDR1 is DFQATT and CDR2 is SNEGSKA (reference sequence). This clonotype was counted at least ten times. A J-beta primer mix and a sample-barcoded 5' primer were used in a second PCR of roughly 7 to 12 cycles. Each cDNA molecule was tagged by a template-switch adaptor that had 12 random nucleotides. TCRdb analysed the 5' RACE reads with MiXCR anew, one entry per CDR3 protein. The table has around 1.5 million distinct CDR3 sequences, about 31% seen once; the top ten hold about 11%. Donation came from healthy Caucasian individuals in Russia who were aged about 6 to 100.

The genes are TRBV20-1 and TRBJ2-7; 10 bases match TRBD1. The TCR was taken from a woman in her 30s in good health. Material: blood. CDR3 protein: CSASGTGAYEQYF. CDR3 coding DNA: TGCAGTGCTAGTGGGACAGGGGCCTACGAGCAGTACTTC.